This T cell receptor beta chain was documented in a study of cytomegalovirus exposure and HLA in healthy donors. Overall study findings and caveats: In an earlier analysis, most TCR beta V segments were productive about 87% or about 30% of the time. TCR beta chains numbering some 160 were designated cytomegalovirus-associated.

The PCR employed 60 Vbeta primers together with 13 Jbeta primers. This table comes from immunoSEQ multiplex PCR, and its TCRdb copy is limited to in-frame clones, with some not included. The table for this sample gives around 33,000 clones. Details on this clone: Its antigen is currently unknown.

This CDR3 is 15 amino acids long. V was pared by 3 bases and J by 1 base, with 12 bases between. The V gene's germline CDR1 is SGHTA and CDR2 FQGNSA. Sequenced material: PBMCs. The chain combines TRBV7-2 with TRBJ1-1; D is uncertain. This clonotype originated in a man aged 40-49 years in good health and CMV-seronegative. The CDR3 DNA sequence: TGTGCCAGCAGCTTTTCCATCCGGGAGAACACTGAAGCTTTCTTT. Residues: CASSFSIRENTEAFF.